What follows describes a single T cell receptor beta chain. Its antigen is still unknown. TCRdb processed the 5' RACE reads anew with MiXCR; each CDR3 protein has one entry. The table shows some 320,000 distinct CDR3 sequences, with around 11% occurring only once. These data come from a study of T cells after yellow fever vaccination. The CDR3 extends over 16 amino acids. Losses at the gene ends were 4 bases for V and 7 bases for J; bases not matched to a gene: 7. In germline, CDR1 is SGHRS, CDR2 YFSETQ. Regarding the study as a whole: Overall, a small share of clonotypes was seen in both CD4 and CD8 compartments.

This clonotype was sampled from a man younger than 30 who received the YFV17D yellow fever vaccine. The material sequenced was CD4+ T cells sorted from PBMCs, taken 45 days after the yellow fever booster vaccination. The chain links TRBV5-1 to TRBJ2-2; TRBD2 agrees at 13 bases. CDR3 protein: CASSARTSGGNGELFF. As DNA, the CDR3 is TGCGCCAGCAGCGCCCGGACTAGCGGGGGAAACGGGGAGCTGTTTTTT.